A single sample is the source of the 9 T cell receptor beta chains below, sequenced in a study of blood T cell repertoires in COVID-19. Clones were read by immunoSEQ multiplex PCR, and TCRdb kept only the in-frame ones, dropping some. The sample lists about 190,000 clones, more than 75% occurring once. Material for sequencing was PBMCs or T cells enriched from blood (not recorded which). The receptors were sampled from a woman aged 50 to 60 with acute COVID-19.

This rearrangement joins TRBV5-1 to TRBJ2-1; D remains ambiguous. Germline V gives CDR1 SGHRS, CDR2 YFSETQ. This CDR3 is 13 amino acids long. The ends were cut back, 0 bases at V and 4 bases at J, with 5 bases in the middle. The DNA for the CDR3 is TGCGCCAGCAGCTTGGGTATGTACAATGAGCAGTTCTTC. Protein: CASSLGMYNEQFF.

This chain links TRBV11-2 with TRBJ2-5; 8 positions agree with TRBD1. V lost 5 bases and J lost 4; bases outside the gene matches: 9. The CDR3 sequence is 15 residues long. Per germline, CDR1 SGHAT and CDR2 FQNNGV. The CDR3 nucleotides read TGTGCCAGCAGCATCCTGGACAGGGCCGCAGAGACCCAGTACTTC. It translates to CASSILDRAAETQYF.

In this sample, this clone turned up once. The chain carries TRBV28 and TRBJ1-2; a weak D match, TRBD1 (5 bases). CDR1 is MDHEN and CDR2 is SYDVKM in the germline V gene. Deletions cut 8 bases from V and 6 bases from J, with 13 bases between. This CDR3 is 12 amino acids long. The CDR3 sequence: CASGSRVDGYTF. The DNA for the CDR3 is TGTGCCAGCGGGTCCAGGGTGGATGGCTACACCTTC.

The chain has TRBV3-1 (or the pseudogene TRBV3-2) and TRBJ1-2; no clear D gene. Germline values: CDR1 LGHDT, CDR2 YNNKEL (reference sequence). The CDR3 spans 12 residues. Trimming stripped 1 base from V and 3 bases from J, with 3 bases between. CDR3 protein: CASSQADYGYTF. The CDR3 DNA follows: TGTGCCAGCAGCCAAGCCGACTATGGCTACACCTTC.

V gene TRBV19 combines with J gene TRBJ2-7, with 10 bases identical to TRBD2. After removal of 7 bases from V and 4 bases from J, the junction contained 10 bases not matched to a gene. The CDR3 contains 15 residues. The germline CDR1 and CDR2 sequences are LNHDA and SQIVND (reference sequence). This chain's CDR3 is CASIPSGGLLYEQYV. CDR3 nucleotides: TGTGCCAGTATACCTAGCGGGGGACTCCTATACGAGCAGTACGTC.

This clone was recorded a few times. V gene TRBV5-6 combines with J gene TRBJ2-3, with TRBD2 identical over 8 bases. V was pared by 4 bases and J by 2 bases, with 9 bases of the junction left unmatched. Germline V gene lookup returns CDR1 SGHDT and CDR2 YYEEEE. The CDR3 consists of 16 residues. CDR3 residues: CASSRIAGTNTDTQYF. The CDR3 DNA sequence: TGTGCCAGCAGCCGTATAGCGGGGACAAACACAGATACGCAGTATTTT.

This clone was found many times. This chain links TRBV3-1 (or the pseudogene TRBV3-2) with TRBJ2-5; 9 bases are a match to TRBD1. The length of the CDR3 is 15 residues. Germline loops: CDR1 LGHDT, CDR2 YNNKEL (reference sequence). Trimming took 4 bases from V and 1 from J; bases not matched to a gene: 4. In DNA, the CDR3 is TGTGCCAGCAGCCGCCGACAGGGGGGCCAAGAGACCCAGTACTTC. The encoded protein is CASSRRQGGQETQYF.

The chain links TRBV5-1 to TRBJ2-4; possibly TRBD1 for D (6 bases). The CDR3 has 16 residues. V lost 2 bases, J lost 0 bases, and 12 bases lay in between. Germline CDR1 reads SGHRS; CDR2 reads YFSETQ. In DNA form, the CDR3 reads TGCGCCAGCAGCTTATCAGGGGCCAAAGCCAAAAACATTCAGTACTTC. It codes for CASSLSGAKAKNIQYF.

V gene TRBV11-2 combines with J gene TRBJ1-1; tentatively, D is TRBD1 (6 bases). Trimming removed 3 bases at V and 10 bases at J, with 15 bases between. CDR3 length equals 13 residues. Germline lookup yields CDR1 SGHAT and CDR2 FQNNGV. CDR3 sequence: CASSFRGGEGAFF. Here the CDR3 DNA reads TGTGCCAGCAGCTTCCGCGGGGGCGAGGGAGCTTTCTTT. Based on the CDR3 plus reference TRBV11-2 and TRBJ1-1, the full variable domain is EAGVAQSPRYKIIEKRQSVAFWCNPISGHATLYWYQQILGQGPKLLIQFQNNGVVDDSQLPKDRFSAERLKGVDSTLKIQPAKLEDSAVYLCASSFRGGEGAFFGQGTRLTVV.